A single sample gave rise to the 28 T cell receptor beta chains below, sequenced in a study of T cells in localized non-small cell lung cancer. Sequencing used immunoSEQ multiplex PCR; TCRdb keeps in-frame clones, though not all of them. The repertoire consists of about 21,000 clones, with 85% to 90% occurring once and the leading ten covering about 6.7%. The material sequenced was peripheral blood, taken before any cancer treatment. All receptors come from a male donor older than 55 with stage I squamous cell lung carcinoma.

A single count supports this clone. This sequence joins TRBV2 and TRBJ2-5; TRBD2 matches 7 bases. J was trimmed by 4 bases and V by 1 base; bases with no gene match: 6. This CDR3 is 15 amino acids long. Germline V CDR1 and CDR2: SNHLY, FYNNEI. CDR3: CASSEGVAGVETQYF. In DNA form, the CDR3 reads TGTGCCAGCAGTGAAGGGGTGGCGGGGGTAGAGACCCAGTACTTC. Full variable domain (missing parts from reference TRBV2 and TRBJ2-5): EPEVTQTPSHQVTQMGQEVILRCVPISNHLYFYWYRQILGQKVEFLVSFYNNEISEKSEIFDDQFSVERPDGSNFTLKIRSTKLEDSAMYFCASSEGVAGVETQYFGPGTRLLVL.

The V and J genes are TRBV19 and TRBJ2-7; no clear D gene. Deletions cut 6 bases from V and 3 bases from J, with 18 bases between. CDR1 LNHDA and CDR2 SQIVND come from the germline V gene (reference sequence). This CDR3 is built from 15 residues. The CDR3 loop reads CASRNTSSTYYEQYF. CDR3 DNA: TGTGCCAGTAGGAACACCTCGTCCACTTACTACGAGCAGTACTTC.

The rearrangement joins TRBV9 to TRBJ1-2; D might be TRBD1 (6 bases). Trimming removed 4 bases from V and 8 bases from J, with 21 bases in between. The CDR3 runs to 15 residues. Per the germline V gene, CDR1 is SGDLS and CDR2 is YYNGEE. As DNA, the CDR3 is TGTGCCAGCAGCCCTACCGGGACACCCGGAGGAGGCTACACCTTC. It translates to CASSPTGTPGGGYTF.

This chain uses TRBV14 with TRBJ1-1, with D possibly TRBD1 on 5 matching bases. The CDR3 runs 17 residues. Trimming took off 0 bases at V and 2 bases at J, with 16 bases between the two ends. The germline gives CDR1 SGHDN, CDR2 FVKESK. CDR3 sequence: CASSQDFWGASNTEAFF. DNA for the CDR3: TGTGCCAGCAGCCAAGATTTTTGGGGCGCCTCAAACACTGAAGCTTTCTTT. The complete variable domain, with remaining parts taken from reference TRBV14 and TRBJ1-1, reads EAGVTQFPSHSVIEKGQTVTLRCDPISGHDNLYWYRRVMGKEIKFLLHFVKESKQDESGMPNNRFLAERTGGTYSTLKVQPAELEDSGVYFCASSQDFWGASNTEAFFGQGTRLTVV.

The chain couples TRBV5-6 to TRBJ2-7; D perhaps matches TRBD1 (5 bases). The CDR3 runs 14 residues. Germline lookup yields CDR1 SGHDT and CDR2 YYEEEE. V dropped 6 bases and J dropped 3 bases, with 16 bases sitting between them. The CDR3: CASNRTGRNYEQYF. In nucleotides, the CDR3 is TGTGCCAGCAACAGGACGGGCCGAAACTACGAGCAGTACTTC.

CDR3 DNA sequence: TGTGCCAGCTCACCACAGGGTCCGGGCCGCTACGATGGGCAGTACTTC. Translation: CASSPQGPGRYDGQYF. The rearrangement uses TRBV18 and TRBJ2-7, with D unclear. This CDR3 is 16 amino acids long. V gave up 1 base and J gave up 9 bases, with 22 bases separating them. Germline V lookup: CDR1 KGHSH, CDR2 LQKENI.

The J gene is TRBJ1-1, the V gene TRBV7-9; D possibly corresponds to TRBD1 (6 bases). CDR1 and CDR2 from the germline V gene are SEHNR and FQNEAQ (reference sequence). V was cut by 5 bases and J by 5 bases, with 15 bases left in between. The CDR3 consists of 14 residues. The CDR3 protein is CASSPGVRRTEAFF. The CDR3 DNA reads TGTGCCAGCAGCCCAGGGGTGAGACGGACTGAAGCTTTCTTT. The full variable domain, its missing parts supplied by reference TRBV7-9 and TRBJ1-1, is DTGVSQNPRHKITKRGQNVTFRCDPISEHNRLYWYRQTLGQGPEFLTYFQNEAQLEKSRLLSDRFSAERPKGSFSTLEIQRTEQGDSAMYLCASSPGVRRTEAFFGQGTRLTVV.

The gene calls are TRBV27 and TRBJ1-3, with no clear D. V was pared by 5 bases and J by 0 bases, with 14 bases between. The CDR3 extends over 16 amino acids. Germline loops: CDR1 MNHEY, CDR2 SMNVEV (reference sequence). This CDR3 is CASSPTGPRSGNTIYF. The DNA of the CDR3 is TGTGCCAGCAGTCCTACCGGGCCCCGCTCTGGAAACACCATATATTTT.

V usage is TRBV1 and J usage is TRBJ1-2; the table's TRBD1 call for D was not verified on the DNA. TRBV1 is described as a pseudogene. The CDR3 is 16 amino acids. DNA for the CDR3: TGCACCAGCACGGACAGGACGTCTCCGGAAGAGGGGGGCTACACCTTC. Its protein is CTSTDRTSPEEGGYTF.

The chain uses TRBV27 and TRBJ1-1; D possibly corresponds to TRBD1 (5 bases). This CDR3 comprises 14 residues. Per germline, CDR1 MNHEY and CDR2 SMNVEV (reference sequence). V lost 8 bases and J 1 base, leaving 14 bases between the germline ends. CDR3 sequence (DNA): TGTGCCAGCCGAAGGGGCCCCGGGAACACTGAAGCTTTCTTT. Translated, it gives CASRRGPGNTEAFF.

This clone was seen a few times. The rearrangement uses TRBV11-1 and TRBJ1-2, with 10 bases matching TRBD1. V shed 5 bases and J 4 bases; nucleotides not matched to a gene: 7. Germline V gene data show CDR1 as SGHAT and CDR2 as FQDESV (reference sequence). CDR3 size: 15 residues. The CDR3 loop is CASSPDRGQGYGYTF. The DNA of the CDR3 is TGTGCCAGCAGCCCAGACAGGGGGCAAGGCTATGGCTACACCTTC.

The chain recombines TRBV10-3 with TRBJ1-1, with D possibly matching TRBD1 (6 bases). V shed 4 bases and J shed 4 bases, with 10 bases lying between them. The CDR3 spans 13 residues. Germline CDR1 is ENHRY and CDR2 is SYGVKD. The CDR3 DNA sequence: TGTGCCATCAGTGGAGGGGGGGGCACTGAAGCTTTCTTT. Protein: CAISGGGGTEAFF.

The chain is built from TRBV12-5 and TRBJ1-4; a possible D gene is TRBD1 (5 bases). Germline-derived CDR1 and CDR2 are LGHNT and FRNRAP. CDR3 size: 15 residues. The V end was cut by 1 base, the J end by 0 bases, with 6 bases between. In DNA form, the CDR3 reads TGTGCTAGTGGTTTGGGACAGACAACTAATGAAAAACTGTTTTTT. Protein product: CASGLGQTTNEKLFF.

This chain joins TRBV28 and TRBJ1-2, with a tentative D call TRBD1 (6 bases). Trimming shortened V by 5 bases and J by 3 bases, and 13 bases separated the two germline ends. Germline V gives CDR1 MDHEN, CDR2 SYDVKM. The length of the CDR3 is 14 residues. The chain's CDR3 is CASSPPGDYYGYTF. The CDR3 nucleotides are TGTGCCAGCAGTCCCCCAGGGGACTACTATGGCTACACCTTC.

V usage is TRBV20-1 and J usage is TRBJ2-1; D unresolved. CDR1 is DFQATT, CDR2 SNEGSKA, per germline (reference sequence). Deletions cut 3 bases from V and 7 bases from J, with 7 bases between. The CDR3 spans 11 residues. The CDR3 is CSARARNEQFF. The DNA of the CDR3 is TGCAGTGCTAGGGCCCGTAATGAGCAGTTCTTC.

The rearrangement links TRBV9 to TRBJ1-4, with 7 bases aligning to TRBD1. The CDR3 extends over 16 amino acids. The germline gives CDR1 SGDLS, CDR2 YYNGEE. The trim removed 0 bases at V and 5 bases at J, leaving 7 bases unmatched. This CDR3 reads CASSVATGQLNEKLFF. DNA for the CDR3: TGTGCCAGCAGCGTAGCTACGGGACAGCTAAATGAAAAACTGTTTTTT. The full variable domain, rest sourced from reference TRBV9 and TRBJ1-4, is DSGVTQTPKHLITATGQRVTLRCSPRSGDLSVYWYQQSLDQGLQFLIQYYNGEERAKGNILERFSAQQFPDLHSELNLSSLELGDSALYFCASSVATGQLNEKLFFGSGTQLSVL.

This chain links TRBV27 with TRBJ1-2; TRBD1 aligns across 10 bases. Trimming took 5 bases from V and 5 from J; bases not matched to a gene: 5. The germline gives CDR1 MNHEY, CDR2 SMNVEV (reference sequence). This CDR3 is 14 amino acids long. The CDR3 is CASSPGQGRYGYTF. The CDR3, as DNA: TGTGCCAGCAGTCCGGGACAGGGGAGGTATGGCTACACCTTC.

The J gene is TRBJ2-1, the V gene TRBV5-6; D is unclear. From germline, CDR1 is SGHDT and CDR2 YYEEEE. The V end lost 1 base, the J end lost 8 bases, and 4 bases lay between the germline ends. The CDR3 is made up of 11 amino acids. The DNA of the CDR3 is TGTGCCAGCAGCTTGCTTCATGAGCAGTTCTTC. This gives the protein CASSLLHEQFF.

The CDR3 here is CASSSPPGAIEQYF. Written as DNA, the CDR3 is TGTGCCAGCAGTTCCCCGCCGGGGGCTATCGAGCAGTACTTC. This sequence joins TRBV6-5 and TRBJ2-7; D could derive from TRBD1 or TRBD2 (6 bases each). The V end was cut by 4 bases, the J end by 6 bases, with 16 bases between. Per the germline V gene, CDR1 is MNHEY and CDR2 is SVGAGI. This CDR3 is built from 14 residues.

This chain joins TRBV18 and TRBJ1-5; D uncertain. Trimming removed 2 bases from V and 7 bases from J, with 15 bases in between. The CDR3 runs to 15 residues. Germline assignment: CDR1 KGHSH and CDR2 LQKENI. For the CDR3, the DNA is TGTGCCAGCTCACCAAGTGGGGTCGGAGGACAGCCCCAGCATTTT. The encoded protein is CASSPSGVGGQPQHF. Using reference TRBV18 and TRBJ1-5 for the parts outside the CDR3, the full variable domain is NAGVMQNPRHLVRRRGQEARLRCSPMKGHSHVYWYRQLPEEGLKFMVYLQKENIIDESGMPKERFSAEFPKEGPSILRIQQVVRGDSAAYFCASSPSGVGGQPQHFGDGTRLSIL.

This rearrangement joins TRBV6-5 to TRBJ1-1; a weak D match, TRBD1 (6 bases). In germline, CDR1 is MNHEY, CDR2 SVGAGI. V was cut by 5 bases and J by 4 bases, with 11 bases left in between. The CDR3 is made up of 13 amino acids. CDR3 coding DNA: TGTGCCAGCAGTGTTAACAGGGCCACTGAAGCTTTCTTT. Amino acids: CASSVNRATEAFF.

The rearrangement uses TRBV27 and TRBJ2-7; no firm D call. V gave up 6 bases and J gave up 0 bases, with 15 bases separating them. This CDR3 has 15 residues. The germline V gene has CDR1 MNHEY and CDR2 SMNVEV (reference sequence). CDR3 bases: TGTGCCAGCAGCCCAAGACCCAACCGCTCCTACGAGCAGTACTTC. Translated: CASSPRPNRSYEQYF.

The chain is built from TRBV7-9 and TRBJ2-5; D is undetermined. Near its end, the DNA agrees better with TRBJ2-7, so the J call may be wrong. The germline V gene has CDR1 SEHNR and CDR2 FQNEAQ (reference sequence). This CDR3 region has 11 residues. The CDR3 sequence: CASSDIYEQYF. The CDR3 nucleotides read TGTGCCAGCAGTGACATCTACGAGCAGTACTTC.

The chain recombines TRBV14 with TRBJ2-2; the D gene is possibly TRBD2 (5 bases). This CDR3 spans 16 amino acids. CDR1 is SGHDN, CDR2 FVKESK, per germline. Trimming cost V 5 bases and J 1 base, with 14 bases left between them. The DNA for the CDR3 is TGTGCCAGCAGCTCTAGATCGGGGAGGAACACCGGGGAGCTGTTTTTT. Its protein product is CASSSRSGRNTGELFF.

The chain employs TRBV19 and TRBJ1-3; no definite D call. The CDR3 spans 18 residues. Germline V gene data show CDR1 as LNHDA and CDR2 as SQIVND (reference sequence). Deletions cut 10 bases from V and 0 bases from J, with 25 bases between. CDR3: CATSPYFQRHFSGNTIYF. Here the CDR3 DNA reads TGTGCCACTTCCCCCTATTTTCAGAGACACTTCTCTGGAAACACCATATATTTT.

This chain links TRBV10-3 with TRBJ2-7, with TRBD2 as a possible D gene (5 bases). With 3 bases removed from V and 9 bases from J, the gap between germline ends came to 24 bases. The CDR3 consists of 16 residues. Germline CDR1 ENHRY, CDR2 SYGVKD. The DNA for the CDR3 is TGTGCCATCAGTGACCTCGGGAAGGGCTCACACCACGGGCAGTACTTC. Its translation: CAISDLGKGSHHGQYF.

The chain joins TRBV2 to TRBJ1-2; a possible D gene is TRBD1 (6 bases). The CDR3 totals 13 residues. In germline, CDR1 is SNHLY, CDR2 FYNNEI. The ends were cut back, 4 bases at V and 8 bases at J, with 14 bases in the middle. The CDR3 DNA reads as TGTGCCAGCAGTGTACAGGGCAGGGAGGGCTACACCTTC. Its protein is CASSVQGREGYTF.

V gene TRBV6-1 combines with J gene TRBJ1-5, with 7 bases aligning to TRBD1. The CDR3 runs to 15 residues. J was trimmed by 4 bases and V by 3 bases; bases with no gene match: 6. CDR1 is MNHNS, CDR2 SASEGT, per germline. In DNA, the CDR3 is TGTGCCAGCAGTGATTCAGGGGGGGTAAATCAGCCCCAGCATTTT. It yields the protein CASSDSGGVNQPQHF.